This note documents a single T cell receptor beta chain sequence. Its antigen is unidentified. This sample was included in a study of human CD8 memory T cell subsets. Germline-derived CDR1 and CDR2 are SQVTM and ANQGSEA. The CDR3 is 12 amino acids. The authors made TCR beta libraries using UMI-labeled 5' RACE. TCRdb reanalyzed the 5' RACE reads and collapses them to one entry per CDR3 protein, without DNA. This table holds 19,000 or so distinct CDR3 sequences. The study, taken as a whole, reports: While effector memory cells differed, stem-like memory and precursor exhausted T cells had similarly high diversity. Chao1 was used to estimate diversity, and its estimates suggested stem-like memory T cells were more diverse than precursor exhausted T cells.

Cells classed as stem-like memory CD8+ T cells (TSTEM) were CCR7+ PD-1- TIGIT-. It was from duplicate vials of around 140,000 sorted CD8+ T cells per subset that RNA came. The TCR originated in a human donor in good health. The chain links TRBV29-1 to TRBJ1-2; TCRdb names TRBD1, which stays unverified in the absence of DNA. The sample comprised CD8+ stem-like memory T cells (TSCM and TCM) sorted from PBMCs. Subset defined: stem-like memory CD8 T cells (TSTEM), CCR7+ PD-1- TIGIT-. The CDR3 sequence is CSAYGTGYGYTF.